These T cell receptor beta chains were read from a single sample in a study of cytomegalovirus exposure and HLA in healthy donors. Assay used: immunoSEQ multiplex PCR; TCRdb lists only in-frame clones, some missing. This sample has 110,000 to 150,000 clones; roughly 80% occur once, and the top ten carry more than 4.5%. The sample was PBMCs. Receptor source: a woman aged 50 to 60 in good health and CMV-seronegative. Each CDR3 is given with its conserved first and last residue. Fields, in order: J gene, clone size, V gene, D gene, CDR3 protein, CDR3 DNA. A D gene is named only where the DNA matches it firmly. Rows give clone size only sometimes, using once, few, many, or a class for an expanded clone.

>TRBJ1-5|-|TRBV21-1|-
CASSKGTGQGQPQHF
TGTGCCAGCAGCAAAGGGACAGGTCAGGGGCAGCCCCAGCATTTT
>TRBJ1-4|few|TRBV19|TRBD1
CASSIVPGQATNEKLFF
TGTGCCAGTAGTATAGTGCCGGGACAGGCAACTAATGAAAAACTGTTTTTT
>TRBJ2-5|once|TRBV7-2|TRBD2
CASSPNRGGEQYF
TGTGCCAGCAGCCCGAATCGGGGAGGGGAGCAGTACTTC
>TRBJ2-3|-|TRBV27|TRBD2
CASSLGRGGTDTQYF
TGTGCCAGCAGTTTGGGGCGGGGGGGAACAGATACGCAGTATTTT
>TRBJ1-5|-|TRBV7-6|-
CASSLAWGRTDQPQHF
TGTGCCAGCAGCTTAGCGTGGGGCAGGACCGATCAGCCCCAGCATTTT
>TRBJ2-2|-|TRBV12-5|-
CASGLTQLNTGELFF
TGTGCTAGTGGTTTGACCCAACTTAACACCGGGGAGCTGTTTTTT
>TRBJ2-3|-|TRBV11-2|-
CASSFSDTQYF
TGTGCCAGCAGCTTTTCGGATACGCAGTATTTT
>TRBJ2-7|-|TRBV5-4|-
CASSLGYEQYF
TGTGCCAGCAGCCTCGGGTACGAGCAGTACTTC
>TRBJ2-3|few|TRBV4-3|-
CASSQDRETQYF
TGCGCCAGCAGCCAAGATCGAGAGACGCAGTATTTT
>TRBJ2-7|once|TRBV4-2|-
CASSRDLGQNYEQYF
TGTGCCAGCAGCCGAGACCTGGGACAAAACTACGAGCAGTACTTC
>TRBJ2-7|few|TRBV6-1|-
CASSGVSSYEQYF
TGTGCCAGCAGTGGAGTTAGTTCCTACGAGCAGTACTTC
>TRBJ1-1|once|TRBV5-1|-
CASSAGSGNTEAFF
TGCGCCAGCAGCGCCGGGTCTGGTAACACTGAAGCTTTCTTT
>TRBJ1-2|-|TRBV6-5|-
CASSYDRNYGYTF
TGTGCCAGCAGTTACGACAGAAACTATGGCTACACCTTC
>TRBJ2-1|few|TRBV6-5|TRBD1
CASSWDRYNEQFF
TGTGCCAGCAGTTGGGACAGGTACAATGAGCAGTTCTTC
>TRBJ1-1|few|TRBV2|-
CASSVVWGANTEAFF
TGTGCCAGCAGTGTCGTTTGGGGAGCGAACACTGAAGCTTTCTTT
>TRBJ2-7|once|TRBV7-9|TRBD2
CASSLHSGEGYEQYF
TGTGCCAGCAGCCTTCATAGCGGGGAAGGATACGAGCAGTACTTC
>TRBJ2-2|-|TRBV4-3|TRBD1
CASSQDGTGSGELFF
TGCGCCAGCAGCCAAGATGGGACAGGATCCGGGGAGCTGTTTTTT
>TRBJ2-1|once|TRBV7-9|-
CASRQTSNEQFF
TGTGCCAGCAGACAAACTAGCAATGAGCAGTTCTTC
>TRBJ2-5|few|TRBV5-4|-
CASSLDTRREETQYF
TGTGCCAGCAGCTTGGATACGAGACGGGAAGAGACCCAGTACTTC
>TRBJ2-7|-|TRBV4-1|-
CASSQARSYEQYF
TGCGCCAGCAGCCAGGCGAGGTCCTACGAGCAGTACTTC
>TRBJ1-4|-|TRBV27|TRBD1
CASSIRQGPNEKLFF
TGTGCCAGCAGTATTAGACAGGGACCTAATGAAAAACTGTTTTTT
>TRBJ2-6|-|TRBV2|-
CAGLSGANVLTF
TGTGCCGGCTTATCTGGGGCCAACGTCCTGACTTTC
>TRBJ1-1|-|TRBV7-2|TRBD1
CASSFGQANTEAFF
TGTGCCAGCAGCTTCGGACAGGCGAACACTGAAGCTTTCTTT
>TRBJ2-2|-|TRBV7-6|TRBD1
CASSQDQGQGGTGELFF
TGTGCCAGCAGCCAAGACCAGGGACAGGGAGGCACCGGGGAGCTGTTTTTT
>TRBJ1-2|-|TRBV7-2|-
CASSWRANYGYTF
TGTGCCAGCAGTTGGCGGGCTAACTATGGCTACACCTTC
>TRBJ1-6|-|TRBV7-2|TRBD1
CASSLVSTGQGHNSPLHF
TGTGCCAGCAGCTTAGTCTCGACGGGACAGGGACATAATTCACCCCTCCACTTT
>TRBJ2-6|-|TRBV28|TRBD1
CASSTTGFAGANVLTF
TGTGCCAGCAGTACGACAGGGTTCGCCGGGGCCAACGTCCTGACTTTC
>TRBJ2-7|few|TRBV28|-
CASMGSWSYEQYF
TGTGCCAGCATGGGCAGCTGGTCCTACGAGCAGTACTTC
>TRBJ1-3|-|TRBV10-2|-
CASSESIISGNTIYF
TGCGCCAGCAGTGAGTCCATCATCAGTGGAAACACCATATATTTT
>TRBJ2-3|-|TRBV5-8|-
CASSVFGLSTDTQYF
TGTGCCAGCAGTGTCTTTGGACTGTCAACAGATACGCAGTATTTT
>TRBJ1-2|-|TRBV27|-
CASRGGLYGYTF
TGTGCCAGCAGGGGGGGGCTCTATGGCTACACCTTC
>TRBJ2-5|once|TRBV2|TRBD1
CASRWTGAVKQETQYF
TGTGCCAGCAGATGGACAGGGGCCGTTAAACAAGAGACCCAGTACTTC
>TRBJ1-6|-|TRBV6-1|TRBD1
CASSDTGTGGYWSPLHF
TGTGCCAGCAGTGACACCGGGACAGGGGGTTATTGGTCACCCCTCCACTTT
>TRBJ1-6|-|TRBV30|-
CAWSVRVAPLHF
TGTGCCTGGAGTGTACGGGTTGCACCCCTCCACTTT
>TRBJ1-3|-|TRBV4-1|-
CASSQGGGSGNTIYF
TGCGCCAGCAGCCAAGGGGGGGGGTCTGGAAACACCATATATTTT
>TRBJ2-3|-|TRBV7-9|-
CASSSELAFMRDTQYF
TGTGCCAGCAGCTCGGAGTTGGCGTTCATGAGGGATACGCAGTATTTT
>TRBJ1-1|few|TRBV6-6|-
CASNPGEAEAFF
TGTGCCAGCAACCCAGGGGAAGCTGAAGCTTTCTTT
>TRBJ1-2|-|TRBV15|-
CATSRAILNYGYTF
TGTGCCACCAGCAGGGCAATTCTTAACTATGGCTACACCTTC
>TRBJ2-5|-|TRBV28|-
CASSLYRTTAETQYF
TGTGCCAGCAGTTTATATAGGACAACGGCGGAGACCCAGTACTTC
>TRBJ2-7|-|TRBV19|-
CASSIFRGYEQYF
TGTGCCAGTAGTATATTTAGGGGCTACGAGCAGTACTTC
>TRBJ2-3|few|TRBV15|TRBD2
CATSREGAGNLGDTQYF
TGTGCCACCAGCAGAGAAGGAGCGGGAAATCTTGGTGATACGCAGTATTTT
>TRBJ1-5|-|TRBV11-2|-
CASSLGSGSNQPQHF
TGTGCCAGCAGCTTAGGTTCCGGGAGCAATCAGCCCCAGCATTTT
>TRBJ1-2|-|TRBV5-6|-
CASSLVRGDYGYTF
TGTGCCAGCAGCCTAGTCAGGGGAGACTATGGCTACACCTTC
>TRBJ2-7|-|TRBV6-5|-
CASSYYGGGGQYF
TGTGCCAGCAGTTACTACGGCGGAGGCGGGCAGTACTTC